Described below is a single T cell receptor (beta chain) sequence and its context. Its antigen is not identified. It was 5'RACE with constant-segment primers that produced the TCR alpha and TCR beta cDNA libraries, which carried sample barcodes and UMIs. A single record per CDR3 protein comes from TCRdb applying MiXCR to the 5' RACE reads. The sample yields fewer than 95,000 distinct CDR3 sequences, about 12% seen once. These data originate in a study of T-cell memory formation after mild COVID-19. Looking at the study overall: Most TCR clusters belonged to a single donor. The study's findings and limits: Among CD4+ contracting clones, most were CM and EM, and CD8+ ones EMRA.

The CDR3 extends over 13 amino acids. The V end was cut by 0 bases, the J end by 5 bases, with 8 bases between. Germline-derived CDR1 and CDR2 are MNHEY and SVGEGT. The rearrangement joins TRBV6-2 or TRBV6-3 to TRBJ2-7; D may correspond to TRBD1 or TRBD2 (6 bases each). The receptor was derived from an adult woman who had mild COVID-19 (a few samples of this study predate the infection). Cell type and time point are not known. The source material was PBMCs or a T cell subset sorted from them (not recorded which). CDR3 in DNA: TGTGCCAGCAGTTACTCGAGGGGGGACGAGCAGTACTTC. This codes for CASSYSRGDEQYF.